This entry concerns a single T cell receptor (beta chain). Its cognate antigen is unknown. The method was immunoSEQ multiplex PCR; TCRdb's version includes in-frame clones alone and lacks a portion of them. Of under 100,000 clones listed, 85% to 95% are singletons. The entry originates in a study of OX40 agonist ivuxolimab in advanced cancers. Across the whole study: Males comprised around 78% of the group, whose mean age was approximately 61 years (range 23 to 79).

Study results and limitations: Certain nonresponders additionally had low normalized T-cell clonal expansion. Among T cells, CD8+ cells averaged more expanded clones than CD4+ cells.

Autoimmune disease history or systemic immunosuppression barred patients. CDR1 is SEHNR and CDR2 is FQNEAQ in the germline V gene (reference sequence). The CDR3 is 14 residues long. V lost 6 bases and J lost 1, with 12 bases in between. The chain joins TRBV7-9 to TRBJ1-1; TRBD1 is a possible D gene (6 bases). This sequence originates from an adult with an advanced solid tumor such as melanoma, head and neck, liver or kidney cancer. The sample consisted of CD4+ or CD8+ T cells sorted from blood, taken in a trial of the OX40 agonist ivuxolimab. The CDR3 is CASSWTVENTEAFF. The CDR3 DNA reads as TGTGCCAGCAGTTGGACAGTTGAGAACACTGAAGCTTTCTTT.